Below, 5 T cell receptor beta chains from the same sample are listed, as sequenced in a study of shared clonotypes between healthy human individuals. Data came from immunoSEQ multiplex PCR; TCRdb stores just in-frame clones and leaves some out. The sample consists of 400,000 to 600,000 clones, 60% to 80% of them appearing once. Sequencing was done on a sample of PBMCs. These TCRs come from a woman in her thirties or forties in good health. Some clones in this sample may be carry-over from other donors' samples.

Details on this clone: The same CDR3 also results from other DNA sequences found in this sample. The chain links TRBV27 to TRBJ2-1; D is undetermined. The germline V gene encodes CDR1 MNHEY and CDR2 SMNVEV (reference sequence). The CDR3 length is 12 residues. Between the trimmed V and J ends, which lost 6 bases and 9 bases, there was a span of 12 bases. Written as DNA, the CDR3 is TGTGCCAGCAGCTCCGGCTTGGGTGAGCAGTTCTTC. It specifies CASSSGLGEQFF.

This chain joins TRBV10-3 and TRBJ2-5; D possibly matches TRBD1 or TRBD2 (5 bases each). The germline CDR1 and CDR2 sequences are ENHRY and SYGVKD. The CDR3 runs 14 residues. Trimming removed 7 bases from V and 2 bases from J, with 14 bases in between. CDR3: CAIKEAGRQETQYF. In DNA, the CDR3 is TGTGCCATCAAGGAGGCAGGGCGACAAGAGACCCAGTACTTC.

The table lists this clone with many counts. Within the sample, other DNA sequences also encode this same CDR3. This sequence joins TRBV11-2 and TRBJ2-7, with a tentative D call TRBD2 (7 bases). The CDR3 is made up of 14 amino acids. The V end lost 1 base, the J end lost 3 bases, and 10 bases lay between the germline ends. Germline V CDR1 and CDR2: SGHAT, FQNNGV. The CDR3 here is CASSLGGGLYEQYF. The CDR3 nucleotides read TGTGCCAGCAGCTTAGGGGGGGGCCTCTACGAGCAGTACTTC.

CDR3 nucleotides: TGTGCCAGCAGTTCTTTTGGTGGGGCCAACGTCCTGACTTTC. Its translation: CASSSFGGANVLTF. The gene calls are TRBV28 and TRBJ2-6; no clear D gene. The germline V and J ends were trimmed by 4 bases and 3 bases, with 7 bases remaining between them. This CDR3 contains 14 residues. In germline, CDR1 is MDHEN, CDR2 SYDVKM.

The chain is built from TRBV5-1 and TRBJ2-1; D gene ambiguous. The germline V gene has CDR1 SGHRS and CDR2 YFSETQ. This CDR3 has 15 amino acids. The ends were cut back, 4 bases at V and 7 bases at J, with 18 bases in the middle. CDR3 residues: CASSPDSRNRNEQFF. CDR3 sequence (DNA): TGCGCCAGCAGCCCAGACTCCCGTAACCGAAATGAGCAGTTCTTC.